This T cell receptor (beta chain) derives from a study of OX40 agonist ivuxolimab in advanced cancers. The overall study: Six ivuxolimab dose levels, 0.01 to 10 mg/kg, were given intravenously every 2 weeks.

Measured with immunoSEQ multiplex PCR; TCRdb has only the in-frame clones, and not every one. Here the sample spans tens of thousands of clones, 80% to 85% being singletons. The trim removed 5 bases at V and 5 bases at J, leaving 5 bases unmatched. Per the germline V gene, CDR1 is SGHAT and CDR2 is FQNNGV. The CDR3 runs 15 residues. The sample in question was CD4+ or CD8+ T cells sorted from blood, obtained in a trial of the OX40 agonist ivuxolimab. The TCR was taken from an adult with an advanced solid tumor such as melanoma, head and neck, liver or kidney cancer. The V gene is TRBV11-2, the J gene TRBJ2-1; 11 bases are shared with TRBD2. The CDR3 DNA reads TGTGCCAGCAGCCAACTAGCGGGGGCCCACAATGAGCAGTTCTTC. It codes for CASSQLAGAHNEQFF.